Each of the 12 T cell receptor beta chains below was sequenced from the same sample in a study of T-cell memory formation after mild COVID-19 (dated by TCRdb to about 2021). Libraries were built with 5' RACE. TCRdb shows the sequencer as Illumina NovaSeq 6000. Using fastp trimming at Q25 and MiXCR clonotype assembly, TCRdb reanalyzed the public sequencing data and kept in-frame beta chains. Identical CDR3 proteins give one entry, which carries the most common genes and DNA. The sample data list hundreds of thousands of distinct CDR3 sequences, and about a sixth of these were observed just once. 20% to 25% of the sample goes to the ten largest clones. The specimen was PBMCs or a T cell subset sorted from them (not recorded which). The receptors stem from a man aged 18 to 30 who had mild COVID-19 (a few samples of this study predate the infection). The sample titles of this study are shuffled in the database, so cell type and time point are left out; the donor was told from shared clones.

J is TRBJ2-2 and V is TRBV19; 8 bases are shared with TRBD2. CDR1 and CDR2 from the germline V gene are LNHDA and SQIVND (reference sequence). The length of the CDR3 is 16 residues. The V segment lost 8 bases and the J segment 6 bases; nucleotides outside the gene matches: 14. Written as DNA, the CDR3 is TGTGCCAGTCGTCCGGGGGGGCTTCTTTATCCCGGGGAGCTGTTTTTT. Translating gives CASRPGGLLYPGELFF.

Many counts were recorded for this clonotype. This chain joins TRBV7-9 and TRBJ2-5; maybe TRBD1 (6 bases). The V and J ends lost 4 bases and 1 base respectively, with 10 bases between them. The CDR3 has 14 residues. CDR1 and CDR2 from the germline V gene are SEHNR and FQNEAQ (reference sequence). CDR3 region: CASSYGQSQETQYF. CDR3 sequence (DNA): TGTGCCAGCAGCTACGGACAGTCCCAAGAGACCCAGTACTTC.

This clonotype showed up just a few times. J is TRBJ1-5 and V is TRBV9; unclear D gene. CDR1 and CDR2 (germline): SGDLS, YYNGEE. This CDR3 region has 15 residues. The V and J ends lost 0 bases and 5 bases respectively, with 12 bases between them. In DNA, the CDR3 is TGTGCCAGCAGCGTAGGGCCAGGCTGGCATCAGCCCCAGCATTTT. Translation: CASSVGPGWHQPQHF.

The chain links TRBV20-1 to TRBJ2-3, with a tentative D call TRBD2 (5 bases). V was shortened by 3 bases and J by 4 bases, with 11 bases between the two germline ends. The CDR3 has 13 amino acids. Germline CDR1 is DFQATT and CDR2 is SNEGSKA (reference sequence). CDR3 sequence reads: CSAREDSADTQYF. CDR3 DNA sequence: TGCAGTGCTAGGGAGGACTCGGCAGATACGCAGTATTTT.

This chain connects TRBV28 to TRBJ2-7; perhaps TRBD2 as D (6 bases). V lost 3 bases, J lost 6 bases, and 9 bases lay in between. Germline CDR1 MDHEN, CDR2 SYDVKM. The length of the CDR3 is 12 residues. The CDR3 loop is CASSLGGTEQYV. CDR3 DNA: TGTGCCAGCAGTTTGGGAGGAACCGAGCAGTACGTC.

The chain uses TRBV5-5 and TRBJ2-7, with D unresolved. V lost 6 bases, J lost 2 bases, and 18 bases lay in between. Germline V gene lookup returns CDR1 SGHKS and CDR2 YYEKEE (reference sequence). CDR3 length: 15 amino acids. The CDR3: CASKQPKNTPYEQYF. The CDR3 DNA is TGTGCCAGCAAACAGCCCAAAAATACTCCCTACGAGCAGTACTTC.

In its sample, this clonotype was seen a few times. The chain recombines TRBV29-1 with TRBJ1-1; D is uncertain. The germline V and J ends were trimmed by 5 bases and 1 base, with 5 bases remaining between them. Germline V gene data show CDR1 as SQVTM and CDR2 as ANQGSEA. The CDR3 covers 11 residues. The CDR3 DNA sequence: TGCAGCGTTAGGAGGAACACTGAAGCTTTCTTT. Its protein is CSVRRNTEAFF.

The CDR3 DNA reads as TGTGCCAGCAGCGTAAGGACTAGCGGGGGGCTGGAGACCCAGTACTTC. As protein: CASSVRTSGGLETQYF. The chain carries TRBV7-2 and TRBJ2-5; 14 positions agree with TRBD2. Germline V gene lookup returns CDR1 SGHTA and CDR2 FQGNSA. This CDR3 spans 16 amino acids. The V segment lost 5 bases and the J segment 5 bases; nucleotides outside the gene matches: 7.

The chain carries TRBV9 and TRBJ2-2; no firm D call. V lost 3 bases and J lost 1, with 7 bases in between. CDR3 length: 14 residues. The germline V gene encodes CDR1 SGDLS and CDR2 YYNGEE. The CDR3 protein is CASSATVNTGELFF. CDR3 in DNA: TGTGCCAGCAGCGCGACGGTGAACACCGGGGAGCTGTTTTTT.

This clonotype was found a few times. V and J are TRBV29-1 and TRBJ2-1, with 8 bases that match TRBD2. This CDR3 is 13 amino acids long. Germline values: CDR1 SQVTM, CDR2 ANQGSEA. CDR3 sequence: CTCTGTRYNEQFF. Here the CDR3 DNA reads TGCACCTGTACCGGGACTAGATACAATGAGCAGTTCTTC.

This clonotype was observed at least ten times. CDR3 nucleotides: TGTGCCAGCAGACGAGCGGGGGGTAGCCATGAGCAGTTCTTC. It encodes CASRRAGGSHEQFF. The chain couples TRBV6-2 or TRBV6-3 to TRBJ2-1, with 9 bases lining up with TRBD2. Trimming removed 6 bases from V and 8 bases from J; junction bases left unmatched: 8. Germline V CDR1 and CDR2: MNHEY, SVGEGT. The CDR3 consists of 14 residues.

V and J are TRBV5-5 and TRBJ2-7, with D hard to call. Germline CDR1 reads SGHKS; CDR2 reads YYEKEE (reference sequence). The CDR3 is 16 residues long. The V end lost 4 bases, the J end lost 2 bases, and 19 bases lay between the germline ends. The CDR3 here is CASSRGPSILPYEQYF. CDR3 DNA sequence: TGTGCCAGCAGCCGCGGACCGTCGATCCTTCCCTACGAGCAGTACTTC.